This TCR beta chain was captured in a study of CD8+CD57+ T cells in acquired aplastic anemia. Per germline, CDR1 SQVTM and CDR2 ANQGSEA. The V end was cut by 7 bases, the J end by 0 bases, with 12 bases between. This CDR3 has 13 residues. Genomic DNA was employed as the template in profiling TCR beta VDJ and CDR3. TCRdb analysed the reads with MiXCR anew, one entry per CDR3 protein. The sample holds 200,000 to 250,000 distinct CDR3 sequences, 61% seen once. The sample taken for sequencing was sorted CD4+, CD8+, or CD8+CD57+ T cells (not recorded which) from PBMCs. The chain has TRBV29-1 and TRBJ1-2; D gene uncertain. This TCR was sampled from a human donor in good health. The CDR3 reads CSGAYSANYGYTF. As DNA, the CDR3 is TGCAGCGGTGCCTACAGTGCTAACTATGGCTACACCTTC. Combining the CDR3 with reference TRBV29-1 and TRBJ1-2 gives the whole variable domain SAVISQKPSRDICQRGTSLTIQCQVDSQVTMMFWYRQQPGQSLTLIATANQGSEATYESGFVIDKFPISRPNLTFSTLTVSNMSPEDSSIYLCSGAYSANYGYTFGSGTRLTVV.